This T cell receptor beta chain was obtained from a study of cytomegalovirus exposure and HLA in healthy donors. Primers: 60 Vbeta forward and 13 Jbeta reverse. Method: immunoSEQ multiplex PCR; TCRdb's copy keeps in-frame clones and lacks some. The sample includes under 150,000 clones, about three quarters seen only once; the top ten take roughly 3.6%. Trimming removed 6 bases from V and 0 bases from J, with 15 bases in between. Germline CDR1 is MNHEY and CDR2 is SMNVEV (reference sequence). The CDR3 is made up of 16 amino acids. Of note for this clone: Its specificity is not known.

Whole-study findings and limits: In an earlier analysis, most TCR beta V segments were productive about 90% or about 30% of the time. It has been reported that TCR beta sequences accurately predicted the HLA-A and HLA-B alleles of most subjects. Later examination showed HLA-associated TCR beta chains had greater clonal expansion than equally common others.

The V call is TRBV27, the J call TRBJ1-5; TRBD1 is a possible D gene (6 bases). Sequencing was carried out using PBMCs. This clonotype was sampled from a young man in good health and CMV-seronegative. The CDR3 is CASRPRPGVSNQPQHF. DNA for the CDR3: TGTGCCAGCAGGCCCAGGCCAGGGGTTAGCAATCAGCCCCAGCATTTT.